This T cell receptor (beta chain) was sequenced during a study of T-cell memory formation after mild COVID-19. Across the study: Largely, TCR clusters stayed within a single donor.

TCRdb independently ran MiXCR on the 5' RACE reads; one entry per CDR3 protein. The data show around 310,000 distinct CDR3 sequences, about a sixth seen once. The germline V gene has CDR1 SGHTA and CDR2 FQGNSA. V shed 4 bases and J shed 5 bases, with 8 bases lying between them. The CDR3 spans 13 residues. In the case of this clonotype: As yet, its antigen is unknown.

Study conclusions and caveats: Among CD4+ contracting clones, most were CM and EM, and CD8+ ones EMRA. The study found balanced CD4/CD8 in clones contracting day 15 to 85 and a CD4+ lean in later expanders.

Sequencing used PBMCs or a T cell subset sorted from them (not recorded which). The receptor's source is a young man who had mild COVID-19 (a few samples of this study predate the infection). Cell type and time point are not known. V gene TRBV7-2 combines with J gene TRBJ2-2; D gene unclear. The chain's CDR3 is CASSSYGTGELFF. In DNA, the CDR3 is TGTGCCAGCAGCTCATATGGAACCGGGGAGCTGTTTTTT.